The 30 T cell receptor beta chains presented below share a single source sample, sequenced in a study of Graves' ophthalmopathy and Graves' hyperthyroidism. RNA transcripts provided the template for amplifying TCR beta CDR3 regions. HTBI-primed first-round RT-PCR preceded second-round multiplex PCR. One entry per CDR3 protein results from TCRdb running MiXCR on the multiplex PCR reads. The table has 740,000 or so distinct CDR3 sequences, 40% seen once. The sequenced sample consisted of peripheral blood. The receptors here all came from an adult man with Graves' ophthalmopathy.

The genes are TRBV6-5 and TRBJ1-4; D is uncertain. Germline CDR1 reads MNHEY; CDR2 reads SVGAGI. V was cut by 4 bases and J by 8 bases, with 11 bases left in between. CDR3 length equals 13 residues. DNA for the CDR3: TGTGCCAGCAGTTCCGTCGAGACGGAAAAACTGTTTTTT. Protein product: CASSSVETEKLFF.

V gene TRBV3-1 combines with J gene TRBJ1-2; 11 bases fit TRBD1. The CDR3 loop spans 15 amino acids. Germline V gene sequence: CDR1 LGHDT, CDR2 YNNKEL (reference sequence). V lost 5 bases, J lost 4 bases, and 6 bases stayed unmatched. The CDR3 loop reads CASSAPGQGGYGYTF. CDR3 in DNA: TGTGCCAGCAGCGCACCGGGACAGGGGGGCTATGGCTACACCTTC.

This clonotype has more than one count but fewer than ten. The chain employs TRBV7-2 and TRBJ2-5, with D hard to call. The germline CDR1 and CDR2 sequences are SGHTA and FQGNSA. CDR3 length equals 14 residues. Deletions cut 5 bases from V and 5 bases from J, with 15 bases between. The CDR3 DNA is TGTGCCAGCAGCCAACCGCCGGTTGGGGAGACCCAGTACTTC. Protein product: CASSQPPVGETQYF.

Note on this clonotype: This may be a read error, as it is one base from a much larger clone. J is TRBJ2-5 and V is TRBV20-1; D is unresolved. Germline V gives CDR1 DFQATT, CDR2 SNEGSKA (reference sequence). V lost 5 bases to trimming and J lost 5 bases, with 9 bases between them. This CDR3 is 11 amino acids long. The CDR3 here is CSARWLETQYF. CDR3 DNA sequence: TGCAGTGCTCGTTGGCTGGAGACCCAGTACTTC.

CDR3 DNA: TGTGCCAGCAGTTACCTCAGGACAGGACAATCCTACGAGCAGTACTTC. Translated, it gives CASSYLRTGQSYEQYF. The chain couples TRBV6-5 to TRBJ2-7, with 7 positions matching TRBD1. The CDR3 consists of 16 residues. With V trimmed by 2 bases and J by 1 base, 8 bases remained unmatched. The germline V gene encodes CDR1 MNHEY and CDR2 SVGAGI.

In nucleotides, the CDR3 is TGTGCCATCAGTCGAATGCTCGGGGAGACCCAGTACTTC. Protein sequence: CAISRMLGETQYF. The gene calls are TRBV10-3 and TRBJ2-5, with no clear D. The V end lost 5 bases, the J end lost 5 bases, and 12 bases lay between the germline ends. CDR3 length: 13 residues. Germline values: CDR1 ENHRY, CDR2 SYGVKD.

The sample holds many counts of this clonotype. This rearrangement joins TRBV29-1 to TRBJ2-7, with 10 nucleotides matching TRBD1. V was clipped by 3 bases and J by 2 bases; unmatched bases: 10. Per the germline V gene, CDR1 is SQVTM and CDR2 is ANQGSEA. The CDR3 covers 16 residues. The DNA of the CDR3 is TGCAGCGTTGAGGACAGGGGGATAGAGGTGGCCTACGAGCAGTACTTC. It encodes CSVEDRGIEVAYEQYF.

The rearrangement links TRBV10-3 to TRBJ2-7; possibly TRBD1 or TRBD2 for D (6 bases each). The V and J ends lost 4 bases and 2 bases respectively, with 12 bases between them. CDR1 is ENHRY, CDR2 SYGVKD, per germline. The CDR3 contains 14 residues. The CDR3 bases are TGTGCCATCAGTGGTGACAGGAGGGCCTACGAGCAGTACTTC. This encodes CAISGDRRAYEQYF.

The rearrangement joins TRBV7-9 to TRBJ1-4, with 9 bases matching TRBD1. The CDR3 consists of 18 residues. Germline V CDR1 and CDR2: SEHNR, FQNEAQ (reference sequence). Trimming cost V 5 bases and J 0 bases; bases outside gene matches: 10. The CDR3, as DNA: TGTGCCAGCAGCCCACTAGGACAGGGGATTGCAACTAATGAAAAACTGTTTTTT. Residues: CASSPLGQGIATNEKLFF.

This clonotype was counted a few times. The chain is built from TRBV14 and TRBJ1-2; D is ambiguous. V lost 1 base, J lost 7 bases, and 16 bases lay in between. The germline CDR1 and CDR2 sequences are SGHDN and FVKESK. The CDR3 spans 15 residues. The CDR3 region is CASSQVIGPGGGYTF. In nucleotides, the CDR3 is TGTGCCAGCAGCCAAGTAATCGGACCCGGCGGTGGCTACACCTTC.

This clonotype showed up many times. The chain has TRBV2 and TRBJ1-4, with D perhaps matching TRBD1 (5 bases). The CDR3 runs to 15 residues. CDR1 and CDR2 (germline): SNHLY, FYNNEI. V was pared by 2 bases and J by 3 bases, with 10 bases between. Here the CDR3 reads CASSEMGGANEKLFF. The CDR3 coding sequence is TGTGCCAGCAGTGAAATGGGAGGGGCTAATGAAAAACTGTTTTTT. The full variable domain, completed using reference TRBV2 and TRBJ1-4, is EPEVTQTPSHQVTQMGQEVILRCVPISNHLYFYWYRQILGQKVEFLVSFYNNEISEKSEIFDDQFSVERPDGSNFTLKIRSTKLEDSAMYFCASSEMGGANEKLFFGSGTQLSVL.

V usage is TRBV11-2 and J usage is TRBJ2-7; 8 bases are a match to TRBD1. Germline-derived CDR1 and CDR2 are SGHAT and FQNNGV. The CDR3 is made up of 14 amino acids. The V gene end was trimmed by 4 bases and the J gene end by 2 bases; junction bases not matched to a gene: 4. The DNA for the CDR3 is TGTGCCAGCAGCTCACGGGGACAGGCCTACGAGCAGTACTTC. Amino acids: CASSSRGQAYEQYF.

For this clonotype: Because it lacks the conserved phenylalanine or tryptophan at the end, this CDR3 is likely a read error. The limits of the CDR3 on the DNA are not certain, so only TCRdb's listed CDR3 is given. The chain employs TRBV7-9 and TRBJ1-3. Germline values: CDR1 SEHNR, CDR2 FQNEAQ (reference sequence). Inclusive of both ends, the CDR3 amounts to 12 amino acids. The CDR3 loop is CASSLQGNTIYS.

Only a few counts were recorded for this clonotype. The V call is TRBV29-1, the J call TRBJ2-3; 16 positions agree with TRBD2. The ends lost 6 bases at V and 4 bases at J; junction bases unmatched: 7. The CDR3 contains 16 residues. Germline V lookup: CDR1 SQVTM, CDR2 ANQGSEA. CDR3 region: CSVGLAGGPSADTQYF. CDR3 DNA: TGCAGCGTGGGACTAGCGGGAGGGCCCTCAGCAGATACGCAGTATTTT.

This clonotype was seen a single time. A clone one base away is much larger, so this may be a read error. This CDR3 fails to terminate in the conserved phenylalanine or tryptophan, so it likely reflects a read error. This chain connects TRBV2 to TRBJ1-6; weak D call: TRBD1 (5 bases). CDR1 is SNHLY and CDR2 is FYNNEI in the germline V gene. The CDR3 loop spans 14 amino acids. Trimming shortened V by 9 bases and J by 9 bases, and 18 bases separated the two germline ends. The CDR3 coding sequence is TGTGCCAGAAGGGGACCTATGGGGGGTTCACCCCTCCACCTT. This encodes CARRGPMGGSPLHL.

The rearrangement uses TRBV6-4 and TRBJ2-3, with 10 bases identical to TRBD1. The CDR3 is 13 amino acids. V was pared by 3 bases and J by 13 bases, with 7 bases of the junction left unmatched. Germline assignment: CDR1 MRHNA and CDR2 SNTAGT. The CDR3 is CASSEVEGTGEYF. Here the CDR3 DNA reads TGTGCCAGCAGTGAAGTAGAAGGGACAGGGGAGTATTTT.

This clonotype was picked up many times. This chain links TRBV12-3 or TRBV12-4 with TRBJ1-3; 10 positions match TRBD1. With 5 bases clipped from V and 7 bases from J, the junction kept 2 bases outside the gene matches. CDR3 length: 13 residues. In DNA, the CDR3 is TGTGCCAGCAGTCCGGGACAGGGGAACACCATATATTTT. It specifies CASSPGQGNTIYF.

The chain carries TRBV2 and TRBJ2-2; possible D gene TRBD1, 5 bases. V was clipped by 7 bases and J by 1 base, with 16 bases between them. The CDR3 has 16 residues. Germline V gene sequence: CDR1 SNHLY, CDR2 FYNNEI. CDR3 sequence reads: CASMGRGTMNTGELFF. DNA for the CDR3: TGTGCCAGCATGGGTAGGGGTACTATGAACACCGGGGAGCTGTTTTTT.

This clonotype was seen ten or more times. The chain uses TRBV7-8 and TRBJ1-5; the D gene is possibly TRBD1 (5 bases). The CDR3 extends over 14 amino acids. V shed 0 bases and J shed 11 bases, with 14 bases lying between them. CDR1 and CDR2 from the germline V gene are SGHVS and FQNEAQ. The CDR3 bases are TGTGCCAGCAGCTTAGCCGGTAGGGGATCGACCCAGCATTTT. Protein product: CASSLAGRGSTQHF.

This clonotype was seen only a few times. A junction boundary mismatches the germline segment, possibly from a read error. The chain carries TRBV5-1 and TRBJ2-2; 8 bases align to TRBD1. Germline loops: CDR1 SGHRS, CDR2 YFSETQ. CDR3 size: 14 residues. The CDR3 spells CASSPTGGTGELFF. The DNA of the CDR3 is TGTGCCAGCAGCCCCACAGGGGGGACCGGGGAGCTGTTTTTT.

This chain joins TRBV25-1 and TRBJ2-2, with 9 bases identical to TRBD1. The V segment lost 6 bases and the J segment 1 base; nucleotides outside the gene matches: 9. CDR3 length equals 17 residues. Germline V gene sequence: CDR1 MGHDK, CDR2 SYGVNS. The CDR3 DNA is TGTGCCAGCAGACTTGAAGTGGGACAGGGGAACACCGGGGAGCTGTTTTTT. This sequence encodes CASRLEVGQGNTGELFF.

There are many counts of this clonotype. The chain uses TRBV7-2 and TRBJ2-7; D not resolved. V was pared by 2 bases and J by 8 bases, with 10 bases between. Germline-derived CDR1 and CDR2 are SGHTA and FQGNSA. The length of the CDR3 is 12 residues. The CDR3 loop is CASSLSMRQQYF. The DNA of the CDR3 is TGTGCCAGCAGCTTATCAATGCGTCAGCAGTACTTC.

As DNA, the CDR3 is TGTGCCAGCAGTTGGGGGGGGAATGGCTACACCTTC. This translates into CASSWGGNGYTF. The J gene is TRBJ1-2, the V gene TRBV2, with TRBD1 as a possible D gene (5 bases). The germline V gene has CDR1 SNHLY and CDR2 FYNNEI. The CDR3 has 12 residues. Trimming removed 5 bases at V and 6 bases at J, with 10 bases between. Combining the CDR3 with reference TRBV2 and TRBJ1-2 gives the whole variable domain EPEVTQTPSHQVTQMGQEVILRCVPISNHLYFYWYRQILGQKVEFLVSFYNNEISEKSEIFDDQFSVERPDGSNFTLKIRSTKLEDSAMYFCASSWGGNGYTFGSGTRLTVV.

V and J are TRBV19 and TRBJ2-2, with D maybe TRBD1 (6 bases). Germline lookup yields CDR1 LNHDA and CDR2 SQIVND (reference sequence). V was pared by 3 bases and J by 1 base, with 12 bases between. The CDR3 covers 16 residues. The CDR3 spells CASSMGRGRNTGELFF. CDR3 in DNA: TGTGCCAGTAGTATGGGCAGGGGCCGGAACACCGGGGAGCTGTTTTTT.

This clonotype was detected only a few times. The chain links TRBV9 to TRBJ2-2, with TRBD2 identical over 8 bases. Trimming cost V 6 bases and J 7 bases; bases outside gene matches: 14. CDR1 SGDLS and CDR2 YYNGEE come from the germline V gene. This CDR3 has 16 residues. The CDR3 coding sequence is TGTGCCAGCACCGTGGGGACTAGTCGAATTATCGGGGAGCTGTTTTTT. This codes for CASTVGTSRIIGELFF.

Notes on this clonotype: This may be a read error: a much more frequent sequence differs by one nucleotide. This chain's CDR3 is CASSVDIGGAPLHF. Written as DNA, the CDR3 is TGTGCCAGCAGCGTAGACATAGGGGGGGCACCCCTCCACTTT. The V call is TRBV9, the J call TRBJ1-6, with D tentatively TRBD1 (6 bases). V lost 0 bases and J lost 11, with 12 bases in between. The CDR3 totals 14 residues. The germline gives CDR1 SGDLS, CDR2 YYNGEE.

The CDR3 region is CASSQVTGPYEQYF. Here the CDR3 DNA reads TGTGCCAGCAGCCAGGTTACAGGACCCTACGAGCAGTACTTC. This chain connects TRBV7-9 to TRBJ2-7; a weak D match, TRBD1 (5 bases). The germline V and J ends were trimmed by 5 bases and 2 bases, with 13 bases remaining between them. The CDR3 is 14 residues long. The V gene's germline CDR1 is SEHNR and CDR2 FQNEAQ (reference sequence). Full variable domain (rest looked up from reference TRBV7-9 and TRBJ2-7): DTGVSQNPRHKITKRGQNVTFRCDPISEHNRLYWYRQTLGQGPEFLTYFQNEAQLEKSRLLSDRFSAERPKGSFSTLEIQRTEQGDSAMYLCASSQVTGPYEQYFGPGTRLTVT.

This clonotype occurred many times. The chain uses TRBV10-3 and TRBJ2-7, with D uncertain. The V end was cut by 8 bases, the J end by 3 bases, with 14 bases between. This CDR3 has 13 amino acids. CDR1 is ENHRY and CDR2 is SYGVKD in the germline V gene. DNA for the CDR3: TGTGCCATCCAGCAAGGAGAAGGCTACGAGCAGTACTTC. Amino acids: CAIQQGEGYEQYF.

The gene calls are TRBV20-1 and TRBJ1-1; the D is unclear. V was clipped by 6 bases and J by 3 bases, with 17 bases between them. From germline, CDR1 is DFQATT and CDR2 SNEGSKA (reference sequence). The CDR3 runs 14 residues. The CDR3 is CSAADPMFDTEAFF. The CDR3 DNA sequence: TGCAGTGCGGCCGATCCCATGTTTGACACTGAAGCTTTCTTT.

For this clonotype: Germline is not matched at one junction end, which may reflect a read error. The genes are TRBV29-1 and TRBJ2-5; 10 bases agree with TRBD1. CDR1 and CDR2 (germline): SQVTM, ANQGSEA. The CDR3 extends over 14 amino acids. CDR3 DNA: TGCAGCGTAGAAGACAGGGGGCGGCAAGAGACCCAGTACTTC. As protein: CSVEDRGRQETQYF.